The 9 T cell receptor beta chains in this list originate from one sample, sequenced in a study of blood T cells in healthy people across ages. A second roughly 6 to 11 cycle PCR used barcoded and J-beta primers. TCRdb passed the 5' RACE reads through MiXCR, listing each CDR3 protein once. The repertoire holds about 780,000 distinct CDR3 sequences, with 20% to 30% as singletons. These same data were also listed under a study on T cells of mothers and their children.

Sequencing was carried out using blood. These receptors all stem from a boy younger than 18 in good health.

CDR3 sequence: CASSQGPSGGVYEQFF. CDR3 in DNA: TGCGCCAGCAGCCAAGGCCCTAGCGGGGGGGTATATGAGCAGTTCTTC. This chain uses TRBV4-1 with TRBJ2-1, with 12 bases that match TRBD2. Per the germline V gene, CDR1 is MGHRA and CDR2 is YSYEKL. The CDR3 sequence is 16 residues long. The J segment lost 8 bases and the V segment lost 1 base, leaving 6 bases of the junction unmatched.

This clonotype was seen a handful of times. The chain employs TRBV18 and TRBJ1-6; D gene unclear. Trimming took off 2 bases at V and 9 bases at J, with 14 bases between the two ends. Germline lookup yields CDR1 KGHSH and CDR2 LQKENI. The CDR3 is made up of 15 amino acids. As DNA, the CDR3 is TGTGCCAGCTCACCAGGTGACGGTAGGAGTTCACCCCTCCACTTT. This codes for CASSPGDGRSSPLHF.

This clonotype turned up a few times. The gene calls are TRBV14 and TRBJ2-4; the D gene is possibly TRBD2 (5 bases). Germline V gene lookup returns CDR1 SGHDN and CDR2 FVKESK. With 1 base removed from V and 11 bases from J, the gap between germline ends came to 12 bases. The CDR3 runs 13 residues. The CDR3 region has the DNA TGTGCCAGCAGCCAAGCCGGGATTCGCTTTCAGTACTTC. Encoded protein: CASSQAGIRFQYF.

This clonotype has a handful of counts. The chain joins TRBV7-6 to TRBJ1-1; 10 nucleotides align to TRBD1. J gave up 1 base and V 3 bases, and 8 bases lay outside the gene matches. In germline, CDR1 is SGHVS, CDR2 FNYEAQ. CDR3 length equals 17 residues. The CDR3 loop reads CASSFLMGQGRNTEAFF. The CDR3, as DNA: TGTGCCAGCAGCTTCCTTATGGGACAGGGGAGGAACACTGAAGCTTTCTTT.

The genes are TRBV29-1 and TRBJ2-2, with D perhaps TRBD2 (7 bases). Germline CDR1 SQVTM, CDR2 ANQGSEA. V shed 7 bases and J shed 3 bases, with 15 bases lying between them. The CDR3 extends over 14 amino acids. CDR3 residues: CSARRGGDTGELFF. Here the CDR3 DNA reads TGCAGCGCTCGGAGGGGGGGCGACACCGGGGAGCTGTTTTTT.

The sample holds a few counts of this clonotype. The rearrangement links TRBV18 to TRBJ2-5, with TRBD2 as a possible D gene (5 bases). Deletions cut 3 bases from V and 5 bases from J, with 13 bases between. This CDR3 contains 14 residues. From germline, CDR1 is KGHSH and CDR2 LQKENI. The CDR3 reads CASSPGRRRETQYF. The CDR3 DNA follows: TGTGCCAGCTCACCCGGACGTAGGAGGGAGACCCAGTACTTC.

This clonotype occurred a few times. The chain employs TRBV10-3 and TRBJ2-3, with 11 bases that match TRBD2. Germline V gene data show CDR1 as ENHRY and CDR2 as SYGVKD. This CDR3 is built from 15 residues. V lost 5 bases, J lost 0 bases, and 1 base stayed unmatched. The CDR3, as DNA: TGTGCCATCAGTTGGACTAGCGGGAGCACAGATACGCAGTATTTT. Amino acids: CAISWTSGSTDTQYF.

This clonotype was counted many times. This chain joins TRBV12-3 or TRBV12-4 and TRBJ1-1; no clear D gene. The length of the CDR3 is 16 residues. V lost 3 bases and J lost 4, with 18 bases in between. CDR3 region: CASSFLGQTKGTEAFF. DNA of the CDR3: TGTGCCAGCAGTTTCCTCGGGCAGACTAAGGGCACTGAAGCTTTCTTT.

The genes are TRBV5-1 and TRBJ2-2; 7 bases align to TRBD1. The CDR3 sequence is 15 residues long. In germline, CDR1 is SGHRS, CDR2 YFSETQ. V shed 5 bases and J 0 bases; nucleotides not matched to a gene: 4. CDR3 DNA sequence: TGCGCCAGCAGGCAGACAGGGACGAACACCGGGGAGCTGTTTTTT. Amino acids: CASRQTGTNTGELFF.